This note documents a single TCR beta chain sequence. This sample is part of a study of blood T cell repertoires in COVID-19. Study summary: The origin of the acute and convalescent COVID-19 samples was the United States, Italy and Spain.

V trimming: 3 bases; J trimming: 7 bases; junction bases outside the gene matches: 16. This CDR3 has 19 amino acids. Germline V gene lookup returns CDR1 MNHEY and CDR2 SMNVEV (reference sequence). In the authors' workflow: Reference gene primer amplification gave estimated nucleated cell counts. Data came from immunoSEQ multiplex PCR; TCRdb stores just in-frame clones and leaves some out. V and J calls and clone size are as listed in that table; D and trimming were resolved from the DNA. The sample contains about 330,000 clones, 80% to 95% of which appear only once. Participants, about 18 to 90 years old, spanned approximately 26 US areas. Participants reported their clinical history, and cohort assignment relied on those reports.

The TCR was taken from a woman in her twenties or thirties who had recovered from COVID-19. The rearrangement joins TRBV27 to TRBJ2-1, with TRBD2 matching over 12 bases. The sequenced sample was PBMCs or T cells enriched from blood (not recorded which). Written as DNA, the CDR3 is TGTGCCAGCAGTTTCCTCCCGGGACTAGCGGGTAGGAAGAGGAATGAGCAGTTCTTC. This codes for CASSFLPGLAGRKRNEQFF.